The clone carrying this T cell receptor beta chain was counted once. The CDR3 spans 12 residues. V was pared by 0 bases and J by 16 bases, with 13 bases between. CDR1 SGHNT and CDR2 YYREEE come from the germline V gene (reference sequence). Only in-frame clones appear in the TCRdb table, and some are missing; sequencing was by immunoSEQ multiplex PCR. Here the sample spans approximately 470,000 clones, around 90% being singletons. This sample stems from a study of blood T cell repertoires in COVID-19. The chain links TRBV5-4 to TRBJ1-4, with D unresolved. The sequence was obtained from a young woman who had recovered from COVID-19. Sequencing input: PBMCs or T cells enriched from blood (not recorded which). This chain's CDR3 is CASSLETLVRFF. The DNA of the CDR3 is TGTGCCAGCAGCTTGGAGACTTTGGTACGGTTTTTT.